The source of this T cell receptor (beta chain) is a study of CD8+ T cells in alopecia areata (dated by TCRdb to 2016 to 2019). Context from the whole study: High-throughput TCRbeta sequencing was used to examine T cell clonal expansion in alopecia areata in both the C3H/HeJ mouse model and human patients. Scalp tissue and sorted CD4+ and CD8+ peripheral blood T cells from patchy and totalis/universalis alopecia areata patients and from healthy controls were covered by human TCRbeta sequencing. RNA came from the PAXgene miRNA kit for fixed scalp, the miRNeasy kit for PBMCs, and the RNeasy kit for mouse skin. Scalp clonality was compared across normal scalp (n=4), patchy alopecia areata scalp (n=8), and alopecia totalis/universalis scalp (n=8). TCRbeta CDR3 regions were amplified by immunoSEQ multiplex PCR using 35 Vbeta forward and 13 Jbeta reverse primers. General conclusions and limits of the study: Higher clonality and more expanded CD8+ clones were observed in lesional scalp than in normal scalp, particularly in alopecia totalis/universalis, a finding suggestive of antigenic drive. TCR sequences shared between patients were less clear than in mice, possibly partly because of HLA diversity in the patient population. Unlike mouse skin, where gammadelta T cells dominate, normal human skin contains resident alphabeta T cells that get sequenced too, which complicates analysis of the scalp TCR repertoire.

A few counts support this clone. No antigen is known for it. Base qualities are not recorded, but no much larger clone differs from it by a single base. Scalp biopsies and blood samples were provided by unaffected controls. Human scalp biopsies were fixed immediately in PAXgene tissue containers. Library creation used the immunoSEQ multiplex PCR assay. RNA was extracted from all samples and reverse transcribed into cDNA as template for TCR sequencing. SuperScript III was used to make first-strand cDNA, primed with a 2:1 mix of oligo-dT and random hexamers. A synthetic immune receptor repertoire was used to measure amplification bias, and any remaining bias was corrected computationally. In the source study's methods: Raw reads were preprocessed to remove errors, and CDR3 was defined according to IMGT conventions as the region from the conserved cysteine to phenylalanine. Clonality was computed as 1 minus the Shannon entropy, with the entropy normalized by log2 of the number of productive unique TCRs. Whether scalp clones were CD4 or CD8 was inferred by matching scalp TCRbeta sequences against CD4 and CD8 repertoires sorted from blood. TCRdb stores this immuneACCESS table with in-frame sequences only. Part of the clones is absent; in the studies checked, under half of the shortfall reflects unresolved V genes, and no reason is known for the rest. V and J calls and clone size are those listed in that table; D and trimming were worked out from the DNA. The sample table contains more than 4,000 clones; only one count was recorded for about two thirds of them. The top ten hold 15% to 20% of the sample.

The germline V gene specifies SNHLY as CDR1 and FYNNEI as CDR2. V sheds 0 bases and J sheds 0 bases, leaving 3 bases between their ends. The CDR3, cysteine through phenylalanine, is 13 amino acids long. The only DNA kept is the CDR3, 39 bases in frame from the first base. The chain joins TRBV2 to TRBJ2-7; too little of a D gene remains to name it. Specimen: skin. This clonotype was sampled from a human donor in good health. The CDR3 region: CASSEAFSYEQYF. In nucleotides, the sequence is TGTGCCAGCAGTGAAGCCTTCTCCTACGAGCAGTACTTC.